This TCR beta chain was recovered during a study of cytomegalovirus exposure and HLA in healthy donors. Primers included in the PCR were 60 Vbeta and 13 Jbeta primers. The data were produced by immunoSEQ multiplex PCR, yet TCRdb's version contains in-frame clones alone and is incomplete. The sample comprises around 40,000 clones, approximately 86% of which are singletons, and more than 7.5% rests with the top ten. CDR1 and CDR2 (germline): SEHNR, FQNEAQ (reference sequence). V was clipped by 0 bases and J by 4 bases, with 16 bases between them. The CDR3 totals 18 residues. The clonotype comes from a woman aged 40 to 50 in good health and CMV-seropositive. This rearrangement joins TRBV7-9 to TRBJ1-6, with no clear D. The sample consisted of PBMCs. The CDR3 DNA follows: TGTGCCAGCAGCTTAGCGCGACGGGAGGGTGGATATAATTCACCCCTCCACTTT. Translated: CASSLARREGGYNSPLHF.